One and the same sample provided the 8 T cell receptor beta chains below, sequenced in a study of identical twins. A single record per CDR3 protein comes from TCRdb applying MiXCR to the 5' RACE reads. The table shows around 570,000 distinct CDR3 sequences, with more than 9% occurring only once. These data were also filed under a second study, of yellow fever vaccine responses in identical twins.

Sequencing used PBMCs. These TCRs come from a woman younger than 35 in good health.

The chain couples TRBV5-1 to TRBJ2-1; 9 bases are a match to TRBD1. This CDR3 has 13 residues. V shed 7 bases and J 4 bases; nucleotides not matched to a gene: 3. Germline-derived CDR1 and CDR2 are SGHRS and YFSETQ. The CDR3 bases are TGCGCCAGCCGGGACAGGGAGTACAATGAGCAGTTCTTC. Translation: CASRDREYNEQFF.

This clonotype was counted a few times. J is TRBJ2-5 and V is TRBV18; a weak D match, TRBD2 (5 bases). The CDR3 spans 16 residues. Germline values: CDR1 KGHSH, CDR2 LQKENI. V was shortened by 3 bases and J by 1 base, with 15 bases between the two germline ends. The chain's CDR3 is CASSPGRLALQETQYF. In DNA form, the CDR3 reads TGTGCCAGCTCACCTGGGAGATTGGCCCTCCAAGAGACCCAGTACTTC.

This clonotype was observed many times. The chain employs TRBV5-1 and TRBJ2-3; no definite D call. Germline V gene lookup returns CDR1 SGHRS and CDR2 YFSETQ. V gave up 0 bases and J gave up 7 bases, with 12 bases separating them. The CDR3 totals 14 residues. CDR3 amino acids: CASSLALPPHTQYF. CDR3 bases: TGCGCCAGCAGCTTGGCCCTTCCCCCTCATACGCAGTATTTT.

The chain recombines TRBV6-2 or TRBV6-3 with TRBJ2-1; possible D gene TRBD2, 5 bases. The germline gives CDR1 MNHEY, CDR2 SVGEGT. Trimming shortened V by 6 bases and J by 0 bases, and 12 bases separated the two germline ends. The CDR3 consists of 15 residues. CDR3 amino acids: CASRLAPSSYNEQFF. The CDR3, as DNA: TGTGCCAGCAGATTAGCGCCCAGCTCCTACAATGAGCAGTTCTTC.

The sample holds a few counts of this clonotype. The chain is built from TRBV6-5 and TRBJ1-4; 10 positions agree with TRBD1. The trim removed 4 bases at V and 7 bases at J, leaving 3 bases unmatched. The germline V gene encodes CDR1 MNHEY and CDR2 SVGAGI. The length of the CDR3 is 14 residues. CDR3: CASSWDRGGEKLFF. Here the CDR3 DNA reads TGTGCCAGCAGTTGGGACAGGGGAGGTGAAAAACTGTTTTTT.

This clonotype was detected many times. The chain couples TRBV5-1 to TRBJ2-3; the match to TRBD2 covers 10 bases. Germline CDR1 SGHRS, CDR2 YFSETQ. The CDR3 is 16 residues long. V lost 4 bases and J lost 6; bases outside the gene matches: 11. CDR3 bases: TGCGCCAGCAGCCGCGCTAGCGGGAGCATTGAGGATACGCAGTATTTT. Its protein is CASSRASGSIEDTQYF.

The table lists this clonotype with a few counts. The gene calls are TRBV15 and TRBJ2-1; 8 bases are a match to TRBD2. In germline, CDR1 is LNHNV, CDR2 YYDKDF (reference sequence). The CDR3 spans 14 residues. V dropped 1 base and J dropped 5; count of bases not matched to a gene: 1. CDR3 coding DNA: TGTGCCACCAGCAGAGGGACTAGCAACAATGAGCAGTTCTTC. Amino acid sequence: CATSRGTSNNEQFF.

In DNA form, the CDR3 reads TGTGCCAGCAGCCAAGATATAGTTAGGACCGCGGAGACCCAGTACTTC. Residues: CASSQDIVRTAETQYF. This chain connects TRBV4-2 to TRBJ2-5, with D uncertain. V was pared by 0 bases and J by 5 bases, with 16 bases between. The CDR3 loop spans 16 amino acids. CDR1 and CDR2 (germline): LGHNA, YNFKEQ.